The 9 T cell receptor beta chains presented below share a single source sample, sequenced in a study of T-cell reconstitution after alpha-beta-depleted transplantation in children. Preparation of the TCRbeta library involved a method that used unique molecular identifiers. TCRdb re-analysed the PCR reads in MiXCR, keeping a single row per CDR3 protein. Of 200,000 to 250,000 distinct CDR3 sequences listed, under 13% are singletons. Specimen: PBMCs, collected before TCRalphabeta/CD19-depleted stem cell transplant. The source of these receptors is a child under two years old with acute myeloid leukemia, due to receive a stem cell transplant.

At least ten counts were recorded for this clonotype. The genes are TRBV3-1 and TRBJ1-5; 7 bases line up with TRBD1. CDR3 length: 14 amino acids. V shed 1 base, J shed 4 bases, and the junction held 1 base outside the gene matches. Germline V gives CDR1 LGHDT, CDR2 YNNKEL (reference sequence). The chain's CDR3 is CASSQGDRNQPQHF. The CDR3 DNA sequence: TGTGCCAGCAGCCAAGGGGACAGAAATCAGCCCCAGCATTTT.

In this sample, this clonotype turned up many times. The genes are TRBV20-1 and TRBJ2-7; D remains unclear. Germline CDR1 DFQATT, CDR2 SNEGSKA (reference sequence). Trimming took off 6 bases at V and 4 bases at J, with 10 bases between the two ends. The CDR3 is 11 residues long. The CDR3 sequence: CSAHHRYEQYF. The CDR3 DNA reads as TGCAGTGCCCATCACAGATACGAGCAGTACTTC.

In this sample, this clonotype turned up many times. The gene calls are TRBV20-1 and TRBJ2-3; 12 bases line up with TRBD2. The CDR3 runs to 16 residues. Germline CDR1 DFQATT, CDR2 SNEGSKA (reference sequence). Trimming took 3 bases from V and 0 from J; bases not matched to a gene: 4. As DNA, the CDR3 is TGCAGTGCTAGCGGACTAGCGGGAACTAGCACAGATACGCAGTATTTT. It yields the protein CSASGLAGTSTDTQYF.

This clonotype was seen many times. The rearrangement links TRBV7-2 to TRBJ2-5, with 8 positions matching TRBD2. Germline CDR1 reads SGHTA; CDR2 reads FQGNSA. The CDR3 loop spans 13 amino acids. The ends lost 3 bases at V and 5 bases at J; junction bases unmatched: 2. DNA of the CDR3: TGTGCCAGCAGCTTTCCGGGGGGGGAGACCCAGTACTTC. Its translation: CASSFPGGETQYF. Looking up the rest from reference TRBV7-2 and TRBJ2-5 gives the full variable domain: GAGVSQSPSNKVTEKGKDVELRCDPISGHTALYWYRQSLGQGLEFLIYFQGNSAPDKSGLPSDRFSAERTGGSVSTLTIQRTQQEDSAVYLCASSFPGGETQYFGPGTRLLVL.

This clonotype was counted ten times or more. The chain combines TRBV7-2 with TRBJ1-2; D uncertain. The germline CDR1 and CDR2 sequences are SGHTA and FQGNSA. This CDR3 spans 13 amino acids. The V end lost 5 bases, the J end lost 5 bases, and 12 bases lay between the germline ends. The CDR3 DNA is TGTGCCAGCAGCCCAGACATGATTTATGGCTACACCTTC. Amino acids: CASSPDMIYGYTF.

This clonotype was counted ten times or more. J is TRBJ1-6 and V is TRBV10-2; a weak D match, TRBD1 (5 bases). Trimming pared 1 base from V and 9 bases from J, leaving 13 bases between. CDR1 is WSHSY and CDR2 is SAAADI in the germline V gene. The CDR3 totals 15 residues. The CDR3 coding sequence is TGCGCCAGCAGTGAGTGGGACGGAGTCCGTTCACCCCTCCACTTT. Its translation is CASSEWDGVRSPLHF.

With regard to this clonotype: One base away lies a much larger clone, so this may be a sequencing read error. V is TRBV29-1 and J is TRBJ2-7; D is perhaps TRBD1 (5 bases). The CDR3 loop spans 14 amino acids. Trimming stripped 6 bases from V and 0 bases from J, with 15 bases between. Germline V lookup: CDR1 SQVTM, CDR2 ANQGSEA. Here the CDR3 DNA reads TGCAGCGTCGCAGGGTCTCAAGCCTCCTACGAGCAGTACTTC. It codes for CSVAGSQASYEQYF.

Concerning this clonotype itself: Since a much larger clone is just one base distant, this may be a read error. The CDR3 nucleotides are TGTGCCAGCAGCCAAGAGTTAAACTATGGCTACCCCTTC. Protein: CASSQELNYGYPF. J is TRBJ1-2 and V is TRBV3-1; D is ambiguous. The CDR3 is 13 residues long. CDR1 and CDR2 (germline): LGHDT, YNNKEL (reference sequence).

This clonotype showed up many times. The DNA of the CDR3 is TGTGCCAGCAGCTTCAGGGTTACTGAAGCTTTCTTT. Translating gives CASSFRVTEAFF. The chain couples TRBV5-5 to TRBJ1-1, with D maybe TRBD1 (5 bases). Looked up from germline, CDR1 is SGHKS and CDR2 is YYEKEE (reference sequence). There are 12 residues in the CDR3. Trimming took 2 bases from V and 5 from J, leaving 7 bases between them.